This T cell receptor beta chain was sequenced for a study of T cell changes during pregnancy in multiple sclerosis. The table came from immunoSEQ multiplex PCR; TCRdb's copy has only in-frame clones and leaves some out. Among 38,000 or so clones listed, around 93% were seen once. Germline V gene lookup returns CDR1 SGHTA and CDR2 FQGNSA. V was trimmed by 7 bases and J by 1 base, leaving 8 bases between them. The CDR3 consists of 12 residues. This receptor was taken from a female donor with multiple sclerosis, enrolled in a pregnancy study. Specimen: CD4+ T cells from peripheral blood mononuclear cells, collected in the first trimester of pregnancy. The chain carries TRBV7-2 and TRBJ2-7, with D hard to call. DNA of the CDR3: TGTGCCAGCAACCACGAGTCCTACGAGCAGTACTTC. It codes for CASNHESYEQYF.